This TCR beta chain was observed in a study of T cells in Graves' hyperthyroidism and ophthalmopathy. Trimming at V came to 6 bases and at J to 5 bases, leaving 9 bases not matched to a gene. The CDR3 has 14 amino acids. CDR1 is MDHEN and CDR2 is SYDVKM in the germline V gene. Ten or more counts support this clonotype. Its antigen remains unidentified. General study findings and limits: Most thyroid-expanded clonotypes above 0.001 were also found in blood.

Amplification targeted TCR beta CDR3 regions from RNA transcripts. HTBI primers were the set used in a first-round RT-PCR of the TCR CDR3. TCRdb itself ran the multiplex PCR reads through MiXCR, one entry per CDR3 protein. The sample lists 550,000 to 800,000 distinct CDR3 sequences; less than 20% were seen once. The sample comprised blood. This TCR came from a man aged 18 to 29 with Graves' hyperthyroidism. This sequence joins TRBV28 and TRBJ2-7, with 8 bases matching TRBD2. The CDR3 DNA is TGTGCCAGCAGCCTGACTAGCGATAAGGACGAGCAGTACTTC. This encodes CASSLTSDKDEQYF.